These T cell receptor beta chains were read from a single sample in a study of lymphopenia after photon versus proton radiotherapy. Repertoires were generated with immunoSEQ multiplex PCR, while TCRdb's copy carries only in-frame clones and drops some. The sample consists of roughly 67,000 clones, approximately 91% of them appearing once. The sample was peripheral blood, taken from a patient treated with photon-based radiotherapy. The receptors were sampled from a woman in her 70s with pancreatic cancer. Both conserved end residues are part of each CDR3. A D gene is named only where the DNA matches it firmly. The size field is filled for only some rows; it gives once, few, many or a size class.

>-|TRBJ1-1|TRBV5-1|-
CASSWGAGNTEAFF
TGCGCCAGCAGCTGGGGAGCTGGCAACACTGAAGCTTTCTTT
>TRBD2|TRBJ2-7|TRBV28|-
CASSSLTSGRAYEQYF
TGTGCCAGCAGTTCCCTCACGAGCGGGAGGGCCTACGAGCAGTACTTC
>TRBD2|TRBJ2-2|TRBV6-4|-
CASSPTSGSGNTGELFF
TGTGCCAGCAGTCCGACTAGCGGGAGCGGAAACACCGGGGAGCTGTTTTTT
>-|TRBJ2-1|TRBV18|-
CASSPFSNEQFF
TGTGCCAGCTCACCATTTTCCAATGAGCAGTTCTTC
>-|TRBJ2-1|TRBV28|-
CASSFRTLGQFF
TGTGCCAGCAGTTTCCGGACCCTTGGGCAGTTCTTC
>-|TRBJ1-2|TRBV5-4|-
CASSLELSGARGYTF
TGTGCCAGCAGCTTGGAGCTGTCAGGGGCGCGTGGCTACACCTTC
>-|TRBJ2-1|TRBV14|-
CASSQDRGSGPPFNEQFF
TGTGCCAGCAGCCAAGATAGGGGGAGCGGGCCCCCTTTCAATGAGCAGTTCTTC
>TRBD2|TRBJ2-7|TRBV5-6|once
CASSLGLAGSYEQYF
TGTGCCAGCAGCTTGGGACTAGCGGGCTCCTACGAGCAGTACTTC
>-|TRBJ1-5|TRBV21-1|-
CASSPSTDVPTVDQPQHF
TGTGCCAGCAGCCCCTCCACGGACGTTCCGACCGTAGATCAGCCCCAGCATTTT
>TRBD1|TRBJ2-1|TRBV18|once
CASSPRTGSTYNEQFF
TGTGCCAGCTCACCCAGGACAGGATCCACCTACAATGAGCAGTTCTTC